This T cell receptor beta chain appears in the sequencing data of a study of shared clonotypes between healthy human individuals. Overall study context: CD4 naive and memory got three plates each, CD8 naive two, CD8 memory one.

On this clone itself: Its antigen is unknown.

At the deep level, the assay was run. The method was immunoSEQ multiplex PCR; TCRdb's version includes in-frame clones alone and lacks a portion of them. The table has roughly 2,300,000 clones, about nine tenths seen once. Trimming removed 4 bases at V and 3 bases at J, with 16 bases between. CDR3 length: 16 residues. Germline loops: CDR1 SGHRS, CDR2 YFSETQ. General study results and limits: Exclusively blood specimens were collected; tissue repertoires likely differ.

Sequencing was carried out using naive CD4+ T cells from PBMCs. Regarding subset: CD45RA+ positively selected. The J gene is TRBJ1-4, the V gene TRBV5-1; the D gene is possibly TRBD1 (6 bases). The receptor was derived from a man younger than 35 in good health. Some clones in this sample may be carry-over from other donors' samples. In DNA, the CDR3 is TGCGCCAGCAGCGTTACATCAGGGGAAGCTAATGAAAAACTGTTTTTT. The encoded protein is CASSVTSGEANEKLFF.